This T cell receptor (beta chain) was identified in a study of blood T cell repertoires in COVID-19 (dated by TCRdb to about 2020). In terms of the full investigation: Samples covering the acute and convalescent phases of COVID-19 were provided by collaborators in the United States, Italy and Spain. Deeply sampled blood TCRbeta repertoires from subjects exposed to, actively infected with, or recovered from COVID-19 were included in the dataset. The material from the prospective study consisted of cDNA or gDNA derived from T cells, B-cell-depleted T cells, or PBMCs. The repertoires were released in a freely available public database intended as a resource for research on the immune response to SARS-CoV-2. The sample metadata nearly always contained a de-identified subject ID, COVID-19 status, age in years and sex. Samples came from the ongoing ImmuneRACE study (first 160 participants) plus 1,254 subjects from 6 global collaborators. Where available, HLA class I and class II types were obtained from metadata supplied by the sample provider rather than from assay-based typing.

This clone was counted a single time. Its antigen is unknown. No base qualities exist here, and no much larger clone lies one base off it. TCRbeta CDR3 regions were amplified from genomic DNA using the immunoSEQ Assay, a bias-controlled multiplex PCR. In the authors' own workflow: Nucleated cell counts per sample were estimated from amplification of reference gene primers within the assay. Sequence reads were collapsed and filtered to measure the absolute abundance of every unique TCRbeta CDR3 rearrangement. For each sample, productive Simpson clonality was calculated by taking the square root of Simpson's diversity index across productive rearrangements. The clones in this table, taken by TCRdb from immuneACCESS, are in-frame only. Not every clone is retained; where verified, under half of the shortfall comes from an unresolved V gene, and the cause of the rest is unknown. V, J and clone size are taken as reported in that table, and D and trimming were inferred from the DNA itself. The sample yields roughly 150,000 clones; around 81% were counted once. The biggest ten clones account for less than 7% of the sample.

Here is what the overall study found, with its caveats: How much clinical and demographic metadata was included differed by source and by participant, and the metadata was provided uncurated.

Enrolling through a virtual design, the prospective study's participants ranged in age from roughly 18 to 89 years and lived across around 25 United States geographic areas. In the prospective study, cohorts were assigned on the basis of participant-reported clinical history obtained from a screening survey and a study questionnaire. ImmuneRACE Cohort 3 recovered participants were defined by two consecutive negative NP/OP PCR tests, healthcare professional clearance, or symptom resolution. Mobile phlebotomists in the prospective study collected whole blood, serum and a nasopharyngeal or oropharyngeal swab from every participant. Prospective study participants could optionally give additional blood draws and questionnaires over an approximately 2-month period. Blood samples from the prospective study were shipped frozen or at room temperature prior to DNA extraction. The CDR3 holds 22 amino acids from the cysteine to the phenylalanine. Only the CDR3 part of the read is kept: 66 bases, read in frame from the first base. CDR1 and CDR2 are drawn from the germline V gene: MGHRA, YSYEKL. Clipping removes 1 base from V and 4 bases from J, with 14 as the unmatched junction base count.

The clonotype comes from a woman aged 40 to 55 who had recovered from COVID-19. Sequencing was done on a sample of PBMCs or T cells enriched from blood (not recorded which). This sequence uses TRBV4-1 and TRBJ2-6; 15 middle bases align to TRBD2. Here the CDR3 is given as CASSQVGLAGGPSHPGANVLTF. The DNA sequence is TGCGCCAGCAGCCAAGTGGGACTAGCGGGGGGCCCCTCCCATCCCGGGGCCAACGTCCTGACTTTC.